Listed below are T cell receptor beta chains from one sample, sequenced in a study of T cells in tuberculosis. Using immunoSEQ multiplex PCR, the repertoire was profiled, and TCRdb retains in-frame clones only, with some absent. The sample contains roughly 34,000 clones, 90% to 95% of which appear only once. The source was PBMCs, collected at tuberculosis diagnosis. The source of these receptors is an adult with tuberculosis. Both conserved end residues are part of each CDR3. The order of the fields is CDR3 length, D gene, clone size, V gene, J gene, CDR3 DNA, CDR3 protein. D genes are given only for firm matches. Where a row states a size, it is once, few, many or the class of an expanded clone; other rows omit it.

len: 17; d_gene: -; abundance: -; v_gene: TRBV4-1; j_gene: TRBJ1-5; CDR3nt: TGCGCCAGCAGCCAGACCTTTGTCCAGGGTAGCAATCAGCCCCAGCATTTT; CDR3aa: CASSQTFVQGSNQPQHF
len: 17; d_gene: TRBD2; abundance: -; v_gene: TRBV5-1; j_gene: TRBJ2-3; CDR3nt: TGCGCCAGCAGCCCCGGGACTAGCGGGGGGGCCACAGATACGCAGTATTTT; CDR3aa: CASSPGTSGGATDTQYF
len: 11; d_gene: -; abundance: -; v_gene: TRBV30; j_gene: TRBJ2-1; CDR3nt: TGTGCCTGGGAGAGGGGGATCCAGCAGTTCTTC; CDR3aa: CAWERGIQQFF
len: 15; d_gene: -; abundance: -; v_gene: TRBV2; j_gene: TRBJ2-7; CDR3nt: TGTGCCAGCAACGGTTTCAGACTGGCATCCTACGAGCAGTACTTC; CDR3aa: CASNGFRLASYEQYF
len: 13; d_gene: -; abundance: -; v_gene: TRBV19; j_gene: TRBJ2-3; CDR3nt: TGTGCCAGTTTCGGGTCTAGCACAGATACGCAGTATTTT; CDR3aa: CASFGSSTDTQYF
len: 17; d_gene: -; abundance: once; v_gene: TRBV2; j_gene: TRBJ2-3; CDR3nt: TGTGCCAGCAGTGAAGTAGTCAGGGGCGGAGGCACAGATACGCAGTATTTT; CDR3aa: CASSEVVRGGGTDTQYF
len: 18; d_gene: TRBD2; abundance: -; v_gene: TRBV28; j_gene: TRBJ2-2; CDR3nt: TGTGCCAGCAGTCCACAGGGACTAGCGGGAGGGTTTGGCGGGGAGCTGTTTTTT; CDR3aa: CASSPQGLAGGFGGELFF
len: 17; d_gene: TRBD2; abundance: -; v_gene: TRBV5-4; j_gene: TRBJ2-7; CDR3nt: TGTGCCAGCAGCCGTAGACTAGCGGGGGGGAGCTCCTACGAGCAGTACTTC; CDR3aa: CASSRRLAGGSSYEQYF
len: 14; d_gene: TRBD2; abundance: -; v_gene: TRBV4-1; j_gene: TRBJ2-7; CDR3nt: TGCGCCAGCAGCCAAGATAGAGCGGGGGGCGAGCAGTACTTC; CDR3aa: CASSQDRAGGEQYF
len: 19; d_gene: TRBD2; abundance: -; v_gene: TRBV10-2; j_gene: TRBJ2-3; CDR3nt: TGCGCCAGCAGTGAGCTAACTTCTAGCGGGAGCGTTAGCACAGATACGCAGTATTTT; CDR3aa: CASSELTSSGSVSTDTQYF
len: 16; d_gene: TRBD2; abundance: -; v_gene: TRBV19; j_gene: TRBJ2-5; CDR3nt: TGTGCCAGTACCCAACAAGCGGGGGCGTACCAAGAGACCCAGTACTTC; CDR3aa: CASTQQAGAYQETQYF
len: 15; d_gene: -; abundance: once; v_gene: TRBV7-6; j_gene: TRBJ1-5; CDR3nt: TGTGCCAGCAGCTTAGAGGAGGGATTCAATCAGCCCCAGCATTTT; CDR3aa: CASSLEEGFNQPQHF
len: 16; d_gene: -; abundance: -; v_gene: TRBV2; j_gene: TRBJ2-1; CDR3nt: TGTGCCAGCATTCGACTAGCCCGCCACGACAGGAATGAGCAGTTCTTC; CDR3aa: CASIRLARHDRNEQFF
len: 13; d_gene: -; abundance: -; v_gene: TRBV6-5; j_gene: TRBJ1-2; CDR3nt: TGTGCCGTCCGGTGGGGGGGCGCGGCTGGCTACACCTTC; CDR3aa: CAVRWGGAAGYTF
len: 13; d_gene: TRBD2; abundance: -; v_gene: TRBV7-7; j_gene: TRBJ2-1; CDR3nt: TGTGCCAGCAGCTCCAGCGGCGGGGGGGAGCAGTTCTTC; CDR3aa: CASSSSGGGEQFF
len: 13; d_gene: -; abundance: -; v_gene: TRBV25-1; j_gene: TRBJ2-5; CDR3nt: TGTGCCAGCAGTGAATCAGGCAGAGAGACCCAGTACTTC; CDR3aa: CASSESGRETQYF
len: 12; d_gene: TRBD1; abundance: -; v_gene: TRBV29-1; j_gene: TRBJ2-5; CDR3nt: TGCAGCGCCGGACAGGGTTCGGAGACCCAGTACTTC; CDR3aa: CSAGQGSETQYF
len: 15; d_gene: -; abundance: -; v_gene: TRBV18; j_gene: TRBJ1-5; CDR3nt: TGTGCCAGCTCGCCCCAAAGGACAGTTAATCAGCCCCAGCATTTT; CDR3aa: CASSPQRTVNQPQHF
len: 14; d_gene: TRBD1; abundance: -; v_gene: TRBV19; j_gene: TRBJ1-5; CDR3nt: TGTGCCAGTAGTACTACAGGGGGCGGTCAGCCCCAGCATTTT; CDR3aa: CASSTTGGGQPQHF
len: 13; d_gene: -; abundance: -; v_gene: TRBV6-1; j_gene: TRBJ2-5; CDR3nt: TGTGCCAGCAGTGATGAGGCCAGAGAGACCCAGTACTTC; CDR3aa: CASSDEARETQYF
len: 16; d_gene: -; abundance: -; v_gene: TRBV5-4; j_gene: TRBJ1-1; CDR3nt: TGTGCCAGCAGCTTGGGCCCCGAGGGGGATGTCACTGAAGCTTTCTTT; CDR3aa: CASSLGPEGDVTEAFF
len: 15; d_gene: -; abundance: -; v_gene: TRBV18; j_gene: TRBJ2-7; CDR3nt: TGTGCCAGCTCACCAAACTCGGACAGCTCCTACGAGCAGTACTTC; CDR3aa: CASSPNSDSSYEQYF
len: 11; d_gene: -; abundance: once; v_gene: TRBV20-1; j_gene: TRBJ1-1; CDR3nt: TGCAGTGCTACCGAGTACACTGAAGCTTTCTTT; CDR3aa: CSATEYTEAFF
len: 13; d_gene: TRBD1; abundance: -; v_gene: TRBV19; j_gene: TRBJ1-6; CDR3nt: TGTGCCAGAAACCGGGACAGAGAATCACCCCTCCACTTT; CDR3aa: CARNRDRESPLHF
len: 16; d_gene: TRBD2; abundance: -; v_gene: TRBV7-2; j_gene: TRBJ2-1; CDR3nt: TGTGCCAGCAGCTTAGGGGGACTAGCGGGAGGAGAGGAGCAGTTCTTC; CDR3aa: CASSLGGLAGGEEQFF
len: 14; d_gene: -; abundance: -; v_gene: TRBV5-4; j_gene: TRBJ1-2; CDR3nt: TGTGCCAGCAGCTTATCCATCGGGTCTAATGGCTACACCTTC; CDR3aa: CASSLSIGSNGYTF
len: 13; d_gene: TRBD1; abundance: -; v_gene: TRBV19; j_gene: TRBJ1-2; CDR3nt: TGTGCCAGTAGTATAGACAGGGGGATCGGCTACACCTTC; CDR3aa: CASSIDRGIGYTF
len: 15; d_gene: -; abundance: -; v_gene: TRBV27; j_gene: TRBJ2-7; CDR3nt: TGTGCCAGCAGTTCGACACTAGATTCCCCCTACGAGCAGTACTTC; CDR3aa: CASSSTLDSPYEQYF
len: 15; d_gene: TRBD1; abundance: -; v_gene: TRBV4-1; j_gene: TRBJ1-2; CDR3nt: TGCGCCAGCAGCCCCTCAGGGGGCGAGTTGAGGGGCTACACCTTC; CDR3aa: CASSPSGGELRGYTF
len: 13; d_gene: -; abundance: -; v_gene: TRBV27; j_gene: TRBJ1-2; CDR3nt: TGTGCCAGCAGACCAACAGGGTTTCATGGCTACACCTTC; CDR3aa: CASRPTGFHGYTF
len: 14; d_gene: TRBD2; abundance: once; v_gene: TRBV19; j_gene: TRBJ2-2; CDR3nt: TGTGCCAGTAGTATCTCCGGGGAGGGCGGGGAGCTGTTTTTT; CDR3aa: CASSISGEGGELFF
len: 12; d_gene: -; abundance: -; v_gene: TRBV27; j_gene: TRBJ2-1; CDR3nt: TGTGCCAGCAGTTTATCGTCGAATGAGCAGTTCTTC; CDR3aa: CASSLSSNEQFF
len: 14; d_gene: TRBD2; abundance: -; v_gene: TRBV19; j_gene: TRBJ2-3; CDR3nt: TGTGCCAGTAGTATGACTAGCGGGAGGGCCGTGGAGTATTTT; CDR3aa: CASSMTSGRAVEYF
len: 17; d_gene: TRBD2; abundance: -; v_gene: TRBV4-1; j_gene: TRBJ2-3; CDR3nt: TGCGCCAGCAGCCAGGAAAGCGGGGGGCTCGCCACAGATACGCAGTATTTT; CDR3aa: CASSQESGGLATDTQYF
len: 16; d_gene: TRBD1; abundance: -; v_gene: TRBV2; j_gene: TRBJ1-2; CDR3nt: TGTGCCAGCAACGGTGGACAGGGAAGGGGCAACTATGGCTACACCTTC; CDR3aa: CASNGGQGRGNYGYTF
len: 14; d_gene: -; abundance: -; v_gene: TRBV4-1; j_gene: TRBJ1-1; CDR3nt: TGCGCCAGCAGCCAAGATAGGGGGAACACTGAAGCTTTCTTT; CDR3aa: CASSQDRGNTEAFF
len: 15; d_gene: -; abundance: -; v_gene: TRBV6-1; j_gene: TRBJ2-5; CDR3nt: TGTGCCAGCAGTGAAGCGCCCAGGGACCAAGAGACCCAGTACTTC; CDR3aa: CASSEAPRDQETQYF
len: 14; d_gene: -; abundance: -; v_gene: TRBV5-1; j_gene: TRBJ1-2; CDR3nt: TGCGCCAGCAGCTTGGAGGCGGGGTCGAGCGGCTACACCTTC; CDR3aa: CASSLEAGSSGYTF
len: 15; d_gene: TRBD2; abundance: -; v_gene: TRBV7-9; j_gene: TRBJ2-1; CDR3nt: TGTGCCAGCAGCCATAGACTAGCGGAGAACAATGAGCAGTTCTTC; CDR3aa: CASSHRLAENNEQFF
len: 14; d_gene: -; abundance: -; v_gene: TRBV2; j_gene: TRBJ2-7; CDR3nt: TGTGCCAGCAGGGGTACCGCATCGGCAGGCGAGCAGTACTTC; CDR3aa: CASRGTASAGEQYF
len: 14; d_gene: -; abundance: -; v_gene: TRBV7-3; j_gene: TRBJ2-3; CDR3nt: TGTGCCAGCAGCTTAGTCGGTGGCACAGATACGCAGTATTTT; CDR3aa: CASSLVGGTDTQYF
len: 15; d_gene: -; abundance: -; v_gene: TRBV19; j_gene: TRBJ1-2; CDR3nt: TGTGCCAGTAGTACTGGGAGTGGCCGGAGGGATGGCTACACCTTC; CDR3aa: CASSTGSGRRDGYTF
len: 15; d_gene: -; abundance: -; v_gene: TRBV6-5; j_gene: TRBJ1-5; CDR3nt: TGTGCCAGCAGTTACTCAGGACAGAGCAATCAGCCCCAGCATTTT; CDR3aa: CASSYSGQSNQPQHF
len: 14; d_gene: -; abundance: once; v_gene: TRBV18; j_gene: TRBJ2-3; CDR3nt: TGTGCCAGCTCACCGGGCAGGGGCACAGATACGCAGTATTTT; CDR3aa: CASSPGRGTDTQYF
len: 16; d_gene: TRBD2; abundance: -; v_gene: TRBV30; j_gene: TRBJ2-2; CDR3nt: TGTGCCTGGAGTGTACTAGCGGGGGGGCGAGCCGGGGAGCTGTTTTTT; CDR3aa: CAWSVLAGGRAGELFF
len: 17; d_gene: TRBD1; abundance: -; v_gene: TRBV7-3; j_gene: TRBJ2-2; CDR3nt: TGTGCCAGCAGCTTAAAGCACGGACAGGGCCTTCCCGGGGAGCTGTTTTTT; CDR3aa: CASSLKHGQGLPGELFF
len: 18; d_gene: -; abundance: -; v_gene: TRBV2; j_gene: TRBJ1-5; CDR3nt: TGTGCCAGCACGTCAGGGCCCTCGGGCCTTTATAGCAATCAGCCCCAGCATTTT; CDR3aa: CASTSGPSGLYSNQPQHF
len: 14; d_gene: -; abundance: once; v_gene: TRBV10-3; j_gene: TRBJ1-2; CDR3nt: TGTGCCATCAGTGAGTCGGGGCAGAGATCTGGCTACACCTTC; CDR3aa: CAISESGQRSGYTF
len: 13; d_gene: -; abundance: -; v_gene: TRBV9; j_gene: TRBJ2-1; CDR3nt: TGTGCCAGCAGCGTAGGGCAGATCAATGAGCAGTTCTTC; CDR3aa: CASSVGQINEQFF
len: 15; d_gene: -; abundance: -; v_gene: TRBV7-6; j_gene: TRBJ2-1; CDR3nt: TGTGCCAGCAGCTTAGGAGGGGGGGTTCTCAATGAGCAGTTCTTC; CDR3aa: CASSLGGGVLNEQFF